This paragraph reports one T cell receptor (beta chain). The sample belongs to a study of blood T cell repertoires in COVID-19. Seattle's cohort entered during active infection and was followed longitudinally. Original processing notes: It was from reference gene primer amplification that nucleated cell counts were estimated. Data came from immunoSEQ multiplex PCR; TCRdb stores just in-frame clones and leaves some out. Clone size and the V and J calls come from that table; the DNA yielded D and trimming. The table shows 250,000 to 400,000 clones, with 90% occurring only once. Germline V CDR1 and CDR2: MNHNY, SVGAGI (reference sequence). This CDR3 is 16 amino acids long. V shed 6 bases, J shed 0 bases, and the junction held 7 bases outside the gene matches.

The chain joins TRBV6-6 to TRBJ2-7, with 11 bases aligning to TRBD2. Sequenced material: peripheral blood. The source of this sequence is a woman aged 25 to 45 with COVID-19, enrolled during active disease. CDR3 coding DNA: TGTGCCAGCAGCCAAGGGACTAGCGGCCCCTCCTACGAGCAGTACTTC. Protein sequence: CASSQGTSGPSYEQYF.